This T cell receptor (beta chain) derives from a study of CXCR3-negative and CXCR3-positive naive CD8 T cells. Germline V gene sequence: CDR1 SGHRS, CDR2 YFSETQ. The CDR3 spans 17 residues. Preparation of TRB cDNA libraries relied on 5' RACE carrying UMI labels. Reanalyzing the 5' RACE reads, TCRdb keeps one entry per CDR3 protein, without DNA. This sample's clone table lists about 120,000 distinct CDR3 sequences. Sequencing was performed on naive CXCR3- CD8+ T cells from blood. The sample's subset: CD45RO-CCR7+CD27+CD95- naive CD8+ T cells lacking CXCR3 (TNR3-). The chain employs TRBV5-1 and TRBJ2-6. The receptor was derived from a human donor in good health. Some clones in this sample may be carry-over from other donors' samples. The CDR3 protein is CASSLYRPSSGANVLTF. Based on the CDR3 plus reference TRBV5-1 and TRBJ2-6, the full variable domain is KAGVTQTPRYLIKTRGQQVTLSCSPISGHRSVSWYQQTPGQGLQFLFEYFSETQRNKGNFPGRFSGRQFSNSRSEMNVSTLELGDSALYLCASSLYRPSSGANVLTFGAGSRLTVL.